This is a list of T cell receptor beta chains from one sample in a study of T cell responses to AZD1222 COVID-19 vaccine. Some clones are missing from TCRdb's copy, which holds only in-frame ones; the method was immunoSEQ multiplex PCR. The sample lists some 180,000 clones; 80% to 95% were seen once. The material was peripheral blood, obtained on day 0 of AZD1222 vaccination. The receptors stem from an adult in good health. The CDR3 runs from the conserved cysteine through the conserved F or W. The order of the fields is D gene, clone size, J gene, V gene, CDR3 protein, CDR3 DNA. D genes are given only for firm matches. Size values are once, few and many counts, or a class for expanded clones, and some rows have none.

D gene: TRBD1; clone size: .; J gene: TRBJ2-7; V gene: TRBV5-6; CDR3 protein: CASSLFTGGIPYEQYF; CDR3 DNA: TGTGCCAGCAGCTTGTTTACAGGGGGCATTCCCTACGAGCAGTACTTC
D gene: .; clone size: once; J gene: TRBJ1-4; V gene: TRBV5-1; CDR3 protein: CASSLEVGKLFF; CDR3 DNA: TGCGCCAGCAGCTTGGAGGTTGGAAAACTGTTTTTT
D gene: TRBD1; clone size: .; J gene: TRBJ2-5; V gene: TRBV18; CDR3 protein: CASSPGQGQTQYF; CDR3 DNA: TGTGCCAGCTCACCGGGACAGGGGCAGACCCAGTACTTC
D gene: .; clone size: .; J gene: TRBJ1-2; V gene: TRBV30; CDR3 protein: CAWSVLGQYYGYTF; CDR3 DNA: TGTGCCTGGAGTGTACTGGGTCAGTACTATGGCTACACCTTC
D gene: .; clone size: .; J gene: TRBJ2-2; V gene: TRBV6-5; CDR3 protein: CASSYFGTGELFF; CDR3 DNA: TGTGCCAGCAGTTACTTCGGCACCGGGGAGCTGTTTTTT
D gene: .; clone size: .; J gene: TRBJ2-7; V gene: TRBV10-3; CDR3 protein: CAISESTGKDEQYF; CDR3 DNA: TGTGCCATCAGTGAGTCCACAGGGAAGGACGAGCAGTACTTC
D gene: TRBD2; clone size: .; J gene: TRBJ2-3; V gene: TRBV9; CDR3 protein: CASSARTSGRARGTDTQYF; CDR3 DNA: TGTGCCAGCAGCGCCCGGACTAGCGGGAGGGCCAGAGGGACAGATACGCAGTATTTT
D gene: TRBD2; clone size: once; J gene: TRBJ2-7; V gene: TRBV5-1; CDR3 protein: CASSPGTSVSYEQYF; CDR3 DNA: TGCGCCAGCAGCCCCGGGACTAGCGTCTCCTACGAGCAGTACTTC
D gene: .; clone size: .; J gene: TRBJ2-7; V gene: TRBV9; CDR3 protein: CASSPLRGDRSYEQYF; CDR3 DNA: TGTGCCAGCAGCCCTCTTCGGGGGGACAGGTCCTACGAGCAGTACTTC
D gene: .; clone size: .; J gene: TRBJ1-2; V gene: TRBV12-3/TRBV12-4; CDR3 protein: CASSLSTPTGYTF; CDR3 DNA: TGTGCCAGCAGTTTAAGCACTCCAACTGGCTACACCTTC
D gene: .; clone size: .; J gene: TRBJ2-7; V gene: TRBV30; CDR3 protein: CAWNPDVGSRYEQYF; CDR3 DNA: TGTGCCTGGAACCCCGATGTGGGATCGCGCTACGAGCAGTACTTC
D gene: .; clone size: once; J gene: TRBJ1-1; V gene: TRBV3-1/TRBV3-2; CDR3 protein: CASSQGTWAFF; CDR3 DNA: TGTGCCAGCAGCCAAGGGACGTGGGCTTTCTTT
D gene: .; clone size: .; J gene: TRBJ2-3; V gene: TRBV7-3; CDR3 protein: CASSRGGGTDTQYF; CDR3 DNA: TGTGCCAGCTCCAGGGGAGGGGGCACAGATACGCAGTATTTT
D gene: .; clone size: .; J gene: TRBJ1-4; V gene: TRBV2; CDR3 protein: CASRRQSTNEKLFF; CDR3 DNA: TGTGCCAGCAGAAGACAGTCCACTAATGAAAAACTGTTTTTT
D gene: .; clone size: .; J gene: TRBJ1-1; V gene: TRBV12-3/TRBV12-4; CDR3 protein: CASRLTVYTEAFF; CDR3 DNA: TGTGCCAGCAGACTGACAGTATACACTGAAGCTTTCTTT
D gene: .; clone size: .; J gene: TRBJ1-3; V gene: TRBV19; CDR3 protein: CASSIDRGSGGTIYF; CDR3 DNA: TGTGCCAGTAGTATAGATCGAGGGTCGGGTGGCACCATATATTTT
D gene: TRBD1; clone size: .; J gene: TRBJ2-7; V gene: TRBV19; CDR3 protein: CASSVPGQGETPRREQYF; CDR3 DNA: TGTGCCAGTAGCGTCCCGGGACAGGGGGAAACTCCCCGTAGGGAGCAGTACTTC
D gene: .; clone size: .; J gene: TRBJ1-4; V gene: TRBV2; CDR3 protein: CASSGQNEKLFF; CDR3 DNA: TGTGCCAGCAGTGGGCAAAACGAAAAACTGTTTTTT
D gene: .; clone size: .; J gene: TRBJ1-4; V gene: TRBV7-9; CDR3 protein: CASSPLGGGGEKLFF; CDR3 DNA: TGTGCCAGCAGCCCGCTTGGGGGTGGTGGTGAAAAACTGTTTTTT
D gene: TRBD1; clone size: .; J gene: TRBJ2-7; V gene: TRBV30; CDR3 protein: CAWSRGPLYEQYF; CDR3 DNA: TGTGCCTGGAGCAGGGGGCCCCTTTACGAGCAGTACTTC
D gene: .; clone size: .; J gene: TRBJ1-1; V gene: TRBV5-1; CDR3 protein: CASSFEGRTEAFF; CDR3 DNA: TGCGCCAGCAGCTTCGAGGGGCGGACTGAAGCTTTCTTT
D gene: .; clone size: .; J gene: TRBJ2-7; V gene: TRBV11-2; CDR3 protein: CASSLGFHPEVGYEQYF; CDR3 DNA: TGTGCCAGCAGCTTGGGGTTCCATCCCGAAGTCGGCTACGAGCAGTACTTC
D gene: TRBD1; clone size: .; J gene: TRBJ1-2; V gene: TRBV12-3/TRBV12-4; CDR3 protein: CASSLTGKDGYTF; CDR3 DNA: TGTGCCAGCAGTTTGACAGGGAAGGATGGCTACACCTTC
D gene: .; clone size: .; J gene: TRBJ2-3; V gene: TRBV18; CDR3 protein: CASSPSTLPTDTQYF; CDR3 DNA: TGTGCCAGCTCACCAAGCACCCTCCCCACAGATACGCAGTATTTT
D gene: TRBD1; clone size: .; J gene: TRBJ1-4; V gene: TRBV3-1/TRBV3-2; CDR3 protein: CASSPGPSGTVKLFF; CDR3 DNA: TGTGCCAGCAGCCCGGGACCCTCCGGGACAGTAAAACTGTTTTTT
D gene: .; clone size: .; J gene: TRBJ2-2; V gene: TRBV5-1; CDR3 protein: CASSLLGQNTGELFF; CDR3 DNA: TGCGCCAGCAGCTTGCTGGGACAGAACACCGGGGAGCTGTTTTTT
D gene: .; clone size: .; J gene: TRBJ2-5; V gene: TRBV11-2; CDR3 protein: CASSLWGAGQETQYF; CDR3 DNA: TGTGCCAGCAGCTTGTGGGGGGCCGGGCAAGAGACCCAGTACTTC
D gene: .; clone size: .; J gene: TRBJ2-5; V gene: TRBV29-1; CDR3 protein: CSVLVGQETQYF; CDR3 DNA: TGCAGCGTTTTAGTGGGCCAAGAGACCCAGTACTTC
D gene: .; clone size: .; J gene: TRBJ1-5; V gene: TRBV12-3/TRBV12-4; CDR3 protein: CASSFTGTSTYF; CDR3 DNA: TGTGCCAGCAGCTTTACGGGGACGAGTACGTATTTT
D gene: .; clone size: .; J gene: TRBJ1-2; V gene: TRBV4-1; CDR3 protein: CASSQDGITGLLGGYTF; CDR3 DNA: TGCGCCAGCAGCCAAGACGGAATAACAGGGCTGCTAGGTGGCTACACCTTC
D gene: TRBD1; clone size: .; J gene: TRBJ2-7; V gene: TRBV6-5; CDR3 protein: CASSPPGQGAREQYF; CDR3 DNA: TGTGCCAGCAGTCCACCGGGACAGGGGGCGAGGGAGCAGTACTTC
D gene: TRBD1; clone size: .; J gene: TRBJ1-4; V gene: TRBV7-3; CDR3 protein: CASGGQGHEKLFF; CDR3 DNA: TGTGCCAGCGGCGGACAGGGTCATGAAAAACTGTTTTTT
D gene: .; clone size: .; J gene: TRBJ2-2; V gene: TRBV9; CDR3 protein: CASSAQGNGELFF; CDR3 DNA: TGTGCCAGCAGCGCCCAGGGGAACGGGGAGCTGTTTTTT
D gene: TRBD1; clone size: .; J gene: TRBJ1-4; V gene: TRBV2; CDR3 protein: CASSDRGGSNEKLFF; CDR3 DNA: TGTGCCAGCAGTGACAGGGGGGGGTCTAATGAAAAACTGTTTTTT
D gene: TRBD1; clone size: .; J gene: TRBJ2-1; V gene: TRBV24-1; CDR3 protein: CATSGGTGENKGSYNEQFF; CDR3 DNA: TGTGCCACCAGTGGTGGGACAGGGGAAAATAAGGGCTCCTACAATGAGCAGTTCTTC
D gene: TRBD1; clone size: .; J gene: TRBJ1-4; V gene: TRBV15; CDR3 protein: CATSRDRGHEKLFF; CDR3 DNA: TGTGCCACCAGCAGGGACAGGGGGCATGAAAAACTGTTTTTT
D gene: .; clone size: .; J gene: TRBJ2-7; V gene: TRBV12-3/TRBV12-4; CDR3 protein: CASSFGRSEEQYF; CDR3 DNA: TGTGCCAGCAGTTTCGGACGGAGTGAGGAGCAGTACTTC
D gene: .; clone size: .; J gene: TRBJ2-3; V gene: TRBV9; CDR3 protein: CASSVRTTFGDTQYF; CDR3 DNA: TGTGCCAGCAGCGTACGGACAACCTTCGGAGATACGCAGTATTTT
D gene: .; clone size: .; J gene: TRBJ1-3; V gene: TRBV5-1; CDR3 protein: CASSLDGGRLENTIYF; CDR3 DNA: TGCGCCAGCAGCTTGGATGGGGGGCGATTGGAAAACACCATATATTTT
D gene: .; clone size: .; J gene: TRBJ1-5; V gene: TRBV2; CDR3 protein: CASSGPGTQPQHF; CDR3 DNA: TGTGCCAGCAGTGGCCCCGGAACCCAGCCCCAGCATTTT
D gene: .; clone size: few; J gene: TRBJ2-7; V gene: TRBV2; CDR3 protein: CASNGGRYEQYF; CDR3 DNA: TGTGCCAGCAATGGGGGCAGATACGAGCAGTACTTC
D gene: .; clone size: .; J gene: TRBJ2-2; V gene: TRBV9; CDR3 protein: CASSVAPGNGELFF; CDR3 DNA: TGTGCCAGCAGCGTAGCCCCGGGCAACGGGGAGCTGTTTTTT